This TCR beta chain stems from a study of human T cells and chemical hapten exposure. Study in general: The study patch tested 0.01% DPC on the upper back and read results at 6 days.

Germline V gene data show CDR1 as SGHTA and CDR2 as FQGNSA. The V and J ends lost 4 bases and 0 bases respectively, with 7 bases between them. This CDR3 contains 13 residues. Time point reported: patch test 1, 2 weeks after DPC sensitization. Treatment of the sample: therapeutic diphenylcyclopropenone sensitization with weekly scalp DPC. Total RNA came from unfractionated whole blood. TCRdb ran MiXCR on the RACE reads and lists one entry per CDR3 protein. The table shows 80,000 to 95,000 distinct CDR3 sequences, with over 8.5% occurring only once. The rearrangement joins TRBV7-2 to TRBJ2-7, with D hard to call. The source is a woman in her forties or fifties with alopecia areata. Some clones in this sample may be carry-over from other donors' samples. The sequencing used whole blood, collected in connection with sensitization to the hapten diphenylcyclopropenone (DPC). The CDR3 here is CASSSQSSYEQYF. For the CDR3, the DNA is TGTGCCAGCAGCTCTCAGAGCTCCTACGAGCAGTACTTC. The whole variable domain, filled in from reference TRBV7-2 and TRBJ2-7, reads GAGVSQSPSNKVTEKGKDVELRCDPISGHTALYWYRQSLGQGLEFLIYFQGNSAPDKSGLPSDRFSAERTGGSVSTLTIQRTQQEDSAVYLCASSSQSSYEQYFGPGTRLTVT.